One T cell receptor beta chain is described in this entry. The data belong to a study of blood T cell repertoires in COVID-19. The V gene end was trimmed by 5 bases and the J gene end by 4 bases; junction bases not matched to a gene: 8. CDR1 is KGHSH, CDR2 LQKENI, per germline. The CDR3 loop spans 16 amino acids. Among Cohort 3 donors, those recovered had two negative PCRs, clearance, or symptom resolution. Authors' analysis steps: Quantification of nucleated cells was approximated via reference gene primer amplification. The protocol was immunoSEQ multiplex PCR, while the TCRdb copy is restricted to in-frame clones and leaves out a portion. The DNA was the basis for D and trimming; V, J and clone size are from that table. Of 180,000 or so clones in the sample, more than 65% were seen once.

The chain recombines TRBV18 with TRBJ1-3; 10 nucleotides align to TRBD1. The receptor was isolated from a middle-aged man who had recovered from COVID-19. Specimen: PBMCs or T cells enriched from blood (not recorded which). The CDR3 loop reads CASSLPGQGPGNTIYF. CDR3 DNA sequence: TGTGCCAGCTCATTACCGGGACAGGGGCCGGGAAACACCATATATTTT.